A selection of T cell receptor beta chains follows, all from one sample in a study of shared clonotypes between healthy human individuals. The method was immunoSEQ multiplex PCR; TCRdb's version includes in-frame clones alone and lacks a portion of them. Of about 580,000 clones listed, 95% to 98% are singletons. Sequenced: naive CD8+ T cells sorted from blood. These receptor sequences come from a man aged 25-45 years in good health. The CDR3 runs from the conserved cysteine through the conserved F or W.

J gene: TRBJ2-2
V gene: TRBV27
CDR3 protein: CASSLGGPGELFF

J gene: TRBJ2-3
V gene: TRBV27
CDR3 protein: CASSLGPGTDTQYF

J gene: TRBJ1-2
V gene: TRBV5-1
CDR3 protein: CASSLVRGDGYTF

J gene: TRBJ2-7
V gene: TRBV4-1
CDR3 protein: CASSQDLVGYEQYF

J gene: TRBJ2-2
V gene: TRBV7-9
CDR3 protein: CASSPGLAGGTGELFF

J gene: TRBJ2-1
V gene: TRBV4-3
CDR3 protein: CASSRPGKRDEQFF

J gene: TRBJ2-7
V gene: TRBV7-9
CDR3 protein: CASSSNYEQYF

J gene: TRBJ2-3
V gene: TRBV9
CDR3 protein: CASSDYAGGLSDTQYF

J gene: TRBJ2-7
V gene: TRBV19
CDR3 protein: CASSHTSGRGHEQYF

J gene: TRBJ2-3
V gene: TRBV11-3
CDR3 protein: CASSDSGTTDTQYF

J gene: TRBJ2-3
V gene: TRBV27
CDR3 protein: CASTFGDTQYF

J gene: TRBJ2-1
V gene: TRBV28
CDR3 protein: CASSFSLASYNEQFF

J gene: TRBJ2-7
V gene: TRBV6-1
CDR3 protein: CASIPVSGSLNEQYF

J gene: TRBJ1-4
V gene: TRBV9
CDR3 protein: CASSGRTGNNEKLFF

J gene: TRBJ1-3
V gene: TRBV7-3
CDR3 protein: CASSWDTLGPSSGNTIYF

J gene: TRBJ2-1
V gene: TRBV11-3
CDR3 protein: CASSLGTGSNEQFF

J gene: TRBJ2-7
V gene: TRBV6-6
CDR3 protein: CASSLRQGVHEQYF

J gene: TRBJ1-3
V gene: TRBV4-2
CDR3 protein: CASSQEVPVGNTIYF

J gene: TRBJ2-7
V gene: TRBV25-1
CDR3 protein: CASTSGSYEQYF

J gene: TRBJ2-7
V gene: TRBV7-9
CDR3 protein: CASSSTLYYEQYF

J gene: TRBJ2-1
V gene: TRBV11-2
CDR3 protein: CASSPTREGRYEQFF

J gene: TRBJ2-1
V gene: TRBV28
CDR3 protein: CASTPSGGDEQFF

J gene: TRBJ2-5
V gene: TRBV2
CDR3 protein: CASSGTSGSPETQYF

J gene: TRBJ2-7
V gene: TRBV2
CDR3 protein: CASSELRTGGYEQYF

J gene: TRBJ1-1
V gene: TRBV7-8
CDR3 protein: CASSHGQENTEAFF

J gene: TRBJ1-1
V gene: TRBV2
CDR3 protein: CATHPGPPGMNTEAFF

J gene: TRBJ2-5
V gene: TRBV7-6
CDR3 protein: CASSLKWTSGNQETQYF

J gene: TRBJ2-7
V gene: TRBV4-3
CDR3 protein: CASSQDPGQSSYEQYF

J gene: TRBJ2-3
V gene: TRBV7-9
CDR3 protein: CASIDRTGSTDTQYF

J gene: TRBJ1-1
V gene: TRBV7-9
CDR3 protein: CASSLNWGGTEAFF

J gene: TRBJ2-3
V gene: TRBV11-2
CDR3 protein: CASSSIAGGTDTQYF

J gene: TRBJ2-1
V gene: TRBV19
CDR3 protein: CASSGSSYNEQFF

J gene: TRBJ2-7
V gene: TRBV11-2
CDR3 protein: CASSNGARGTYEQYF

J gene: TRBJ2-7
V gene: TRBV10-2
CDR3 protein: CASSTGGRPTSSYEQYF

J gene: TRBJ1-1
V gene: TRBV6-5
CDR3 protein: CASSYSGFEAFF

J gene: TRBJ1-1
V gene: TRBV13
CDR3 protein: CASSPPPGRASAEAFF

J gene: TRBJ2-1
V gene: TRBV15
CDR3 protein: CATSRDFPTQGVNEQFF

J gene: TRBJ1-4
V gene: TRBV5-5
CDR3 protein: CASSHNTGTELGDEKLFF

J gene: TRBJ2-1
V gene: TRBV9
CDR3 protein: CASSVGFGNQGEQFF

J gene: TRBJ2-7
V gene: TRBV7-9
CDR3 protein: CASSLAAEQYF

J gene: TRBJ2-6
V gene: TRBV29-1
CDR3 protein: CSVKGQISGANVLTF

J gene: TRBJ2-1
V gene: TRBV27
CDR3 protein: CASSSILARASYNEQFF

J gene: TRBJ1-5
V gene: TRBV7-9
CDR3 protein: CASSLDSSNQPQHF

J gene: TRBJ2-5
V gene: TRBV5-1
CDR3 protein: CASSLSRGRLETQYF

J gene: TRBJ1-1
V gene: TRBV6-1
CDR3 protein: CASSDGQGNTEAFF

J gene: TRBJ1-1
V gene: TRBV9
CDR3 protein: CASSPTGTGVNTEAFF

J gene: TRBJ1-1
V gene: TRBV6-5
CDR3 protein: CASSYIGTVNF

J gene: TRBJ2-1
V gene: TRBV28
CDR3 protein: CASSSPSGSSYNEQFF

J gene: TRBJ1-4
V gene: TRBV7-9
CDR3 protein: CASSDGDRDANEKLFF

J gene: TRBJ1-4
V gene: TRBV29-1
CDR3 protein: CSVGEGWGEKLFF